Listed here are 29 T cell receptor beta chains from one sample, sequenced in a study of identical twins. TCRdb recomputed calls from the 5' RACE reads with MiXCR, one row per CDR3 protein. The table has under 300,000 distinct CDR3 sequences, about 9% seen once; the top ten hold less than 4%. This same sample was also taken into another study, of yellow fever vaccine responses in identical twins.

The sequencing input was CD8+ T cells sorted from blood. Receptors were obtained from a woman aged 18-35 years in good health.

In its sample, this clonotype was seen many times. V gene TRBV12-3 or TRBV12-4 combines with J gene TRBJ2-5, with TRBD1 matching 8 bases. Trimming took 3 bases from V and 1 from J; bases not matched to a gene: 4. The CDR3 is made up of 15 amino acids. The CDR3 nucleotides read TGTGCCAGCAGTTTGCTGGGACAGGTCCAAGAGACCCAGTACTTC. Translated, it gives CASSLLGQVQETQYF.

In its sample, this clonotype was seen a few times. This chain connects TRBV7-2 to TRBJ2-1; weak D call: TRBD2 (6 bases). The germline V gene encodes CDR1 SGHTA and CDR2 FQGNSA. The CDR3 is 17 residues long. Trimming left V 2 bases short and J 4 bases short, with 18 bases between. The CDR3 DNA follows: TGTGCCAGCAGCTTACAACCCGCTGGGCTAGCGTACAATGAGCAGTTCTTC. Translated: CASSLQPAGLAYNEQFF.

This clonotype was counted between two and nine times. The V gene is TRBV4-3, the J gene TRBJ2-1; 7 nucleotides match TRBD1. The length of the CDR3 is 16 residues. Trimming took 1 base from V and 3 from J; bases not matched to a gene: 6. Per the germline V gene, CDR1 is LGHNA and CDR2 is YSLEER. The CDR3 DNA is TGCGCCAGCAGCCAAGGAGTGCAGGGGGACTACAATGAGCAGTTCTTC. As protein: CASSQGVQGDYNEQFF.

This clonotype was counted between two and nine times. The rearrangement links TRBV5-1 to TRBJ1-2; D remains ambiguous. Per the germline V gene, CDR1 is SGHRS and CDR2 is YFSETQ. This CDR3 has 13 residues. V was trimmed by 2 bases and J by 3 bases, leaving 8 bases between them. The CDR3 sequence is CASSFSFDYGYTF. CDR3 nucleotide sequence: TGCGCCAGCAGCTTTTCCTTTGACTATGGCTACACCTTC. Together with reference TRBV5-1 and TRBJ1-2, the CDR3 gives the full variable domain: KAGVTQTPRYLIKTRGQQVTLSCSPISGHRSVSWYQQTPGQGLQFLFEYFSETQRNKGNFPGRFSGRQFSNSRSEMNVSTLELGDSALYLCASSFSFDYGYTFGSGTRLTVV.

The chain links TRBV3-1 to TRBJ2-7; D is possibly TRBD1 (5 bases). Deletions cut 2 bases from V and 6 bases from J, with 26 bases between. The CDR3 contains 18 residues. Germline CDR1 and CDR2: LGHDT and YNNKEL (reference sequence). The chain's CDR3 is CASSQPETGPRGLVEQYF. Written as DNA, the CDR3 is TGTGCCAGCAGCCAACCCGAGACGGGTCCTAGGGGCCTGGTCGAGCAGTACTTC.

The rearrangement links TRBV12-3 or TRBV12-4 to TRBJ2-3, with TRBD2 matching 7 bases. The CDR3 spans 15 residues. V shed 0 bases and J 4 bases; nucleotides not matched to a gene: 4. CDR3 in amino acids: CASSLAAGGADTQYF. For the CDR3, the DNA is TGTGCCAGCAGTTTAGCGGCTGGGGGGGCAGATACGCAGTATTTT.

This clonotype occurred many times. CDR3 sequence reads: CASSSPLGSAANTGELFF. In DNA form, the CDR3 reads TGTGCCAGCAGTTCCCCACTGGGATCGGCCGCGAACACCGGGGAGCTGTTTTTT. V gene TRBV28 combines with J gene TRBJ2-2; D is undetermined. The length of the CDR3 is 18 residues. Trimming removed 4 bases at V and 0 bases at J, with 18 bases between. CDR1 and CDR2 (germline): MDHEN, SYDVKM.

The chain has TRBV6-2 or TRBV6-3 and TRBJ2-1, with 14 bases identical to TRBD2. Trimming at V came to 0 bases and at J to 13 bases, leaving 11 bases not matched to a gene. The CDR3 extends over 17 amino acids. The germline CDR1 and CDR2 sequences are MNHEY and SVGEGT. CDR3 region: CASSYSVSGLAGDFQFF. DNA for the CDR3: TGTGCCAGCAGTTACTCGGTCTCGGGACTAGCGGGGGATTTTCAGTTCTTC.

The chain joins TRBV13 to TRBJ1-5, with no clear D. V shed 5 bases and J shed 4 bases, with 12 bases lying between them. Per germline, CDR1 PRHDT and CDR2 FYEKMQ (reference sequence). CDR3 size: 14 residues. CDR3 residues: CASSHRSGNQPQHF. In DNA form, the CDR3 reads TGTGCCAGCAGCCATCGGTCGGGTAATCAGCCCCAGCATTTT.

This clonotype was observed a few times. The chain combines TRBV29-1 with TRBJ1-1; 7 bases align to TRBD1. With 6 bases clipped from V and 1 base from J, the junction kept 5 bases outside the gene matches. The CDR3 totals 13 residues. CDR1 is SQVTM, CDR2 ANQGSEA, per germline. CDR3 region: CSVLQGPNTEAFF. The CDR3 DNA sequence: TGCAGCGTCCTACAGGGGCCGAACACTGAAGCTTTCTTT.

J is TRBJ2-1 and V is TRBV27; TRBD2 agrees at 8 bases. This CDR3 has 18 amino acids. Per the germline V gene, CDR1 is MNHEY and CDR2 is SMNVEV (reference sequence). Losses at the gene ends were 1 base for V and 5 bases for J; bases not matched to a gene: 13. In DNA form, the CDR3 reads TGTGCCAGCAGTTTATTCACAACCGGGGGGGGGCCAAACAATGAGCAGTTCTTC. Protein: CASSLFTTGGGPNNEQFF.

This clonotype occurred many times. The chain employs TRBV12-3 or TRBV12-4 and TRBJ2-5, with a possible D match to TRBD2 (6 bases). The CDR3 loop spans 15 amino acids. V lost 3 bases and J lost 2, with 13 bases in between. CDR3: CASSLGLGLQETQYF. CDR3 DNA: TGTGCCAGCAGTTTGGGACTTGGACTTCAAGAGACCCAGTACTTC.

The chain uses TRBV7-9 and TRBJ1-6; no clear D. Germline CDR1 and CDR2: SEHNR and FQNEAQ (reference sequence). V was shortened by 11 bases and J by 8 bases, with 16 bases between the two germline ends. This CDR3 has 13 amino acids. The CDR3 DNA reads as TGTGCCCCCCCCGAGACGGCATATTCACCCCTCCACTTT. This gives the protein CAPPETAYSPLHF.

This sequence joins TRBV20-1 and TRBJ2-7; D is undetermined. Germline-derived CDR1 and CDR2 are DFQATT and SNEGSKA (reference sequence). The CDR3 sequence is 16 residues long. V shed 0 bases and J shed 2 bases, with 17 bases lying between them. The CDR3 DNA sequence: TGCAGTGCTAGAGATTACGGCTCTCAGCGACCCTACGAGCAGTACTTC. Translated, it gives CSARDYGSQRPYEQYF.

This clonotype was seen a handful of times. The chain uses TRBV7-8 and TRBJ2-5, with 7 bases fitting TRBD1. V lost 5 bases, J lost 5 bases, and 11 bases stayed unmatched. The V gene's germline CDR1 is SGHVS and CDR2 FQNEAQ. The CDR3 sequence is 15 residues long. Here the CDR3 DNA reads TGTGCCAGCAGCCCTCAGACAGGGTATAGGGAGACCCAGTACTTC. This translates into CASSPQTGYRETQYF. Filled out from reference TRBV7-8 and TRBJ2-5, the complete variable domain reads GAGVSQSPRYKVAKRGQDVALRCDPISGHVSLFWYQQALGQGPEFLTYFQNEAQLDKSGLPSDRFFAERPEGSVSTLKIQRTQQEDSAVYLCASSPQTGYRETQYFGPGTRLLVL.

The genes are TRBV20-1 and TRBJ2-1, with 7 bases that match TRBD2. The CDR3 length is 15 residues. V shed 6 bases, J shed 6 bases, and the junction held 14 bases outside the gene matches. CDR1 DFQATT and CDR2 SNEGSKA come from the germline V gene (reference sequence). The chain's CDR3 is CSARTSLSEVNEQFF. Written as DNA, the CDR3 is TGCAGTGCCCGGACTAGTCTTTCGGAAGTCAATGAGCAGTTCTTC.

This clonotype was seen only once. The chain couples TRBV19 to TRBJ2-3; D is possibly TRBD1 (6 bases). Trimming removed 6 bases from V and 3 bases from J, with 13 bases in between. This CDR3 region has 14 residues. From germline, CDR1 is LNHDA and CDR2 SQIVND (reference sequence). The CDR3 loop is CASRGAGATDTQYF. The CDR3 nucleotides read TGTGCCAGTAGGGGGGCAGGGGCAACAGATACGCAGTATTTT.

This clonotype was counted ten times or more. This chain connects TRBV5-1 to TRBJ2-2; D may be TRBD1 (6 bases). Germline lookup yields CDR1 SGHRS and CDR2 YFSETQ. The CDR3 covers 15 residues. V dropped 0 bases and J dropped 4 bases, with 10 bases sitting between them. The CDR3 nucleotides are TGCGCCAGCAGCTTGGTACAGGGAACCACCGGGGAGCTGTTTTTT. This encodes CASSLVQGTTGELFF.

This clonotype was seen many times. This sequence joins TRBV29-1 and TRBJ2-1; D may correspond to TRBD1 or TRBD2 (5 bases each). Looked up from germline, CDR1 is SQVTM and CDR2 is ANQGSEA. This CDR3 contains 12 residues. Trimming left V 8 bases short and J 10 bases short, with 18 bases between. The CDR3 DNA reads TGCAGCCCCCGTGGGCCACGGGGCGAGCAGTTCTTC. Amino acid sequence: CSPRGPRGEQFF.

This clonotype was seen a few times. The chain is built from TRBV7-9 and TRBJ2-7; TRBD1 matches at 7 bases. This CDR3 has 15 amino acids. J gave up 3 bases and V 2 bases, and 7 bases lay outside the gene matches. Per the germline V gene, CDR1 is SEHNR and CDR2 is FQNEAQ (reference sequence). The CDR3 DNA reads TGTGCCAGCAGCTTATTGTCCACAGGGGACTACGAGCAGTACTTC. Amino acid sequence: CASSLLSTGDYEQYF.

This chain links TRBV6-1 with TRBJ2-1, with 9 bases lining up with TRBD2. The CDR3 has 15 amino acids. V lost 7 bases, J lost 7 bases, and 11 bases stayed unmatched. Germline V gene sequence: CDR1 MNHNS, CDR2 SASEGT. CDR3 sequence reads: CASKPRAGGGNEQFF. In DNA form, the CDR3 reads TGTGCCAGCAAACCCCGAGCGGGAGGAGGGAATGAGCAGTTCTTC.

The V gene is TRBV14, the J gene TRBJ2-1, with 10 positions matching TRBD1. CDR3 length equals 17 residues. V was clipped by 1 base and J by 8 bases; unmatched bases: 11. The germline gives CDR1 SGHDN, CDR2 FVKESK. This CDR3 reads CASSQATGTGVGDEQFF. DNA of the CDR3: TGTGCCAGCAGCCAAGCTACCGGGACAGGGGTAGGTGATGAGCAGTTCTTC.

The chain couples TRBV28 to TRBJ1-4, with TRBD1 as a possible D gene (6 bases). V was clipped by 5 bases and J by 8 bases, with 15 bases between them. Germline lookup yields CDR1 MDHEN and CDR2 SYDVKM. This CDR3 has 14 amino acids. This chain's CDR3 is CASSKMRGREKLFF. CDR3 in DNA: TGTGCCAGCAGTAAGATGCGGGGGCGGGAAAAACTGTTTTTT.

The table lists this clonotype with a few counts. This sequence joins TRBV12-3 or TRBV12-4 and TRBJ2-7, with 11 bases identical to TRBD1. The junction had 0 bases not matched to a gene; V was cut back by 8 bases and J by 0 bases. The CDR3 covers 13 residues. The CDR3 spells CASGTGGSYEQYF. CDR3 in DNA: TGTGCCAGCGGGACAGGGGGCTCCTACGAGCAGTACTTC.

This clonotype was counted ten times or more. This rearrangement joins TRBV5-6 to TRBJ2-7, with D possibly being TRBD2 (5 bases). V was cut by 0 bases and J by 0 bases, with 10 bases left in between. The CDR3 loop spans 15 amino acids. CDR1 is SGHDT, CDR2 YYEEEE, per germline. CDR3 DNA sequence: TGTGCCAGCAGCTTGGGGACGGACTTCTCCTACGAGCAGTACTTC. This sequence encodes CASSLGTDFSYEQYF. The entire variable domain, with the rest obtained from reference TRBV5-6 and TRBJ2-7, is as follows: DAGVTQSPTHLIKTRGQQVTLRCSPKSGHDTVSWYQQALGQGPQFIFQYYEEEERQRGNFPDRFSGHQFPNYSSELNVNALLLGDSALYLCASSLGTDFSYEQYFGPGTRLTVT.

There are many counts of this clonotype. V gene TRBV7-2 combines with J gene TRBJ2-3, with TRBD2 matching over 10 bases. In germline, CDR1 is SGHTA, CDR2 FQGNSA. This CDR3 is 16 amino acids long. After removal of 1 base from V and 6 bases from J, the junction contained 7 bases not matched to a gene. The CDR3 is CASSLEAAGGPDTQYF. The CDR3 DNA reads as TGTGCCAGCAGCTTAGAGGCAGCGGGGGGGCCGGATACGCAGTATTTT.

The chain links TRBV10-3 to TRBJ2-7; TRBD1 aligns across 9 bases. V shed 2 bases, J shed 4 bases, and the junction held 3 bases outside the gene matches. This CDR3 contains 14 residues. Germline CDR1 and CDR2: ENHRY and SYGVKD. DNA of the CDR3: TGTGCCATCAGTGAGACAGGGGGCATTTACGAGCAGTACTTC. Protein: CAISETGGIYEQYF.

The J gene is TRBJ2-1, the V gene TRBV6-2 or TRBV6-3; D is perhaps TRBD2 (6 bases). The CDR3 has 15 residues. CDR1 and CDR2 (germline): MNHEY, SVGEGT. The ends were cut back, 7 bases at V and 1 base at J, with 14 bases in the middle. The DNA of the CDR3 is TGTGCCAGCACGGCTAGCGCAGGGTCCTACAATGAGCAGTTCTTC. Protein product: CASTASAGSYNEQFF.

This clonotype has only a few counts. This chain links TRBV7-9 with TRBJ2-7; D is ambiguous. The CDR3 is 14 residues long. V was pared by 5 bases and J by 2 bases, with 13 bases between. Germline CDR1 is SEHNR and CDR2 is FQNEAQ (reference sequence). CDR3 sequence reads: CASSLSLRAYEQYF. The CDR3 DNA is TGTGCCAGCAGCCTAAGTCTCCGGGCCTACGAGCAGTACTTC.